This T cell receptor beta chain was recorded in a study of T cell clonotyping in hematopoietic cell transplantation. Assay used: immunoSEQ multiplex PCR; TCRdb lists only in-frame clones, some missing. Here the sample spans about 14,000 clones, about 97% being singletons. Study conclusions and caveats: Broader posttransplant TCR repertoire diversity was predicted by graft donor and pretransplant recipient Inverse Simpson Index values. After transplant, recipient diversity fell while pathologically expanded clonotypes grew through day 180. Few recipient clonotypes overlapped donors; over 95% were de novo at given depth.

A word on this clone: Its specificity is not known. The junction departs from germline at one end; a sequencing error may be responsible.

In germline, CDR1 is SQVTM, CDR2 ANQGSEA. The CDR3 totals 12 residues. The sample here was peripheral blood mononuclear cells, taken 30 days after allogeneic stem cell transplant. The rearrangement links TRBV29-1 to TRBJ2-2; D remains unclear. The TCR comes from a female patient aged 50-59 years who had an allogeneic stem cell transplant from an unrelated donor, so T cells may come from the graft donor. Some clones in this sample may be carry-over from other donors' samples. CDR3 sequence: CSAESDTGELFF. In DNA, the CDR3 is TGCAGCGCTGAATCTGACACCGGGGAGCTGTTTTTT.